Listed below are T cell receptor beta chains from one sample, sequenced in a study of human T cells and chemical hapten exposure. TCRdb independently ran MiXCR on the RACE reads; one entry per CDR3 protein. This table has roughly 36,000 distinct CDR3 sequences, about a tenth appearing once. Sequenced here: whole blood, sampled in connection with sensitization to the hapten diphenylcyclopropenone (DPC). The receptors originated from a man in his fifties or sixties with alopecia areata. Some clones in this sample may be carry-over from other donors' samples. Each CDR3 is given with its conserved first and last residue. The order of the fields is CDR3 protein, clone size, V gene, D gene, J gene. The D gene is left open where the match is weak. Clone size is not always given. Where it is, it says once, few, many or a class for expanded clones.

CSASIYEQYF	many	TRBV20-1	-	TRBJ2-7
CASSLGRGNTEAFF	many	TRBV7-2	-	TRBJ1-1
CSASPGPGRDIQYF	many	TRBV20-1	TRBD2	TRBJ2-4
CASSLGAGYTGELFF	many	TRBV5-8	-	TRBJ2-2
CASSSPGLPAYF	many	TRBV6-5	-	TRBJ2-7
CASRGTGGHEQFF	-	TRBV2	TRBD1	TRBJ2-1
CASSPPPNEKLFF	many	TRBV18	-	TRBJ1-4
CSANRRAYNQPQHF	-	TRBV20-1	-	TRBJ1-5
CASTSPGGGNTIYF	-	TRBV28	-	TRBJ1-3
CASSGGALAKNIQYF	many	TRBV18	TRBD2	TRBJ2-4
CASSINSYYEQYF	-	TRBV4-3	-	TRBJ2-7
CASRLAGGGTDTQYF	few	TRBV13	TRBD2	TRBJ2-3
CASSYSATSRETQYF	many	TRBV6-2/TRBV6-3	TRBD2	TRBJ2-5
CASTLAGRTDTQYF	few	TRBV6-2/TRBV6-3	TRBD2	TRBJ2-3
CASSQDPPTSGSAYNEQFF	-	TRBV4-3	TRBD2	TRBJ2-1
CSVQSGAIDGYTF	many	TRBV29-1	-	TRBJ1-2
CASRGPLYNSPLHF	many	TRBV27	-	TRBJ1-6
CASRKTNTQYF	-	TRBV12-3/TRBV12-4	-	TRBJ2-3
CSAREELAESYNEQFF	medium-sized	TRBV20-1	TRBD2	TRBJ2-1
CASSQDPGRQFF	few	TRBV3-1	-	TRBJ2-1
CASSLAAVGVEQFF	few	TRBV11-1	-	TRBJ2-1
CASSQEVPYEQYF	-	TRBV18	-	TRBJ2-7
CASSLEPSVSTDTQYF	-	TRBV5-1	-	TRBJ2-3
CSATLGSGKFQETQYF	-	TRBV29-1	TRBD2	TRBJ2-5
CASSLELAGANVLTF	few	TRBV11-2	-	TRBJ2-6
CASPSPGQGNVLTF	many	TRBV30	TRBD1	TRBJ2-6
CASSWGQGVVETQYF	few	TRBV6-5	TRBD1	TRBJ2-3
CASSSEGVSSGANVLTF	many	TRBV6-7	-	TRBJ2-6
CASSPEVENYGYTF	-	TRBV5-1	-	TRBJ1-2
CSVGPGMETQYF	few	TRBV29-1	-	TRBJ2-5
CASSLSGTSGSFGELFF	many	TRBV27	TRBD2	TRBJ2-2
CSARDWGTGELFF	many	TRBV20-1	-	TRBJ2-2
CSARTVLAKNIQYF	few	TRBV20-1	-	TRBJ2-4
CASSGAGTVQETQYF	many	TRBV28	-	TRBJ2-5
CATSREGGEQFF	-	TRBV15	-	TRBJ2-1
CASTTGDTEAFF	-	TRBV2	-	TRBJ1-1
CASSPGRGSGRAYNEQFF	-	TRBV3-1	TRBD2	TRBJ2-1